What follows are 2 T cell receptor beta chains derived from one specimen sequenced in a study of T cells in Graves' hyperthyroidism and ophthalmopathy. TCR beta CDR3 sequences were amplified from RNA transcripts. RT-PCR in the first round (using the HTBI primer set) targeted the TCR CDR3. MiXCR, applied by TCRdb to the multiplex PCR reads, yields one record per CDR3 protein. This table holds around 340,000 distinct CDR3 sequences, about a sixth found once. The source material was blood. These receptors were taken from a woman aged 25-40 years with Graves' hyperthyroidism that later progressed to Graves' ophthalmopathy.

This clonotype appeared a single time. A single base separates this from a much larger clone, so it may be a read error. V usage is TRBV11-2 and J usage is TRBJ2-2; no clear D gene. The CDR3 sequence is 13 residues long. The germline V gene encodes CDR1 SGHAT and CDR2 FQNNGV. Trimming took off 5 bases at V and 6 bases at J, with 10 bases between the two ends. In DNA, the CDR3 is TGTGCCAGCAGCCCAATCGATCCCGGGGAGCTGTTTTTT. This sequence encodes CASSPIDPGELFF.

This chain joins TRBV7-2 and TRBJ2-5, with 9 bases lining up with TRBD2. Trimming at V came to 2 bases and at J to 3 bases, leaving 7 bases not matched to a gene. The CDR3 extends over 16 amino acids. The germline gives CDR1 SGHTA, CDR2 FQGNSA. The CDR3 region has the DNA TGTGCCAGCAGCTTACTTGGCGCGGGGGGGAAAGAGACCCAGTACTTC. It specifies CASSLLGAGGKETQYF.